The entry below gives a single T cell receptor beta chain sequence along with its context. This specimen belongs to a study of blood T cell repertoires in COVID-19. Those who participated ranged in age from roughly 18 to 89 years and resided in 20 to 30 US areas. The CDR3 covers 18 residues. The germline gives CDR1 KGHSH, CDR2 LQKENI. V was pared by 3 bases and J by 5 bases, with 20 bases between. TCRdb's copy holds only in-frame clones and misses some; the assay was immunoSEQ multiplex PCR. The sample shows a few hundred thousand clones, 75% to 85% of them seen only once. V usage is TRBV18 and J usage is TRBJ2-6; D is perhaps TRBD2 (6 bases). The sequence derives from a man aged 35 to 55 who had recovered from COVID-19. The specimen sequenced was PBMCs or T cells enriched from blood (not recorded which). CDR3 sequence (DNA): TGTGCCAGCTCACCCCCCTCTTTAGCGGCCTCCCGGGCCAACGTCCTGACTTTC. Its translation is CASSPPSLAASRANVLTF.